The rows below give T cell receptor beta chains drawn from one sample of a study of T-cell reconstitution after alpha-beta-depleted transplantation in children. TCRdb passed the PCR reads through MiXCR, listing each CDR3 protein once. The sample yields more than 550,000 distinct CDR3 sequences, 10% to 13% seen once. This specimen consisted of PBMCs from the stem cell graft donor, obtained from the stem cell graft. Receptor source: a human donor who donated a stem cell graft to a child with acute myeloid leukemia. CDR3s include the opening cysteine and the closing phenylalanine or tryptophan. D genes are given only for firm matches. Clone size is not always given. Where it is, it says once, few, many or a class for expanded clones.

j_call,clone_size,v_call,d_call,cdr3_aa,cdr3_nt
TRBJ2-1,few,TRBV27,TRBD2,CASSLIGTSSYNEQFF,TGTGCCAGCAGTTTAATTGGGACTAGCAGCTACAATGAGCAGTTCTTC
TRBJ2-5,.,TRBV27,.,CASSLAGHETQYF,TGTGCCAGCAGTTTGGCAGGCCACGAGACCCAGTACTTC
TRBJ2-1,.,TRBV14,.,CASGSGASQFF,TGTGCCAGCGGCTCGGGGGCTAGTCAGTTCTTC
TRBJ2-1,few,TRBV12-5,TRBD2,CASGLDGGLAFF,TGTGCTAGTGGTTTGGACGGGGGACTAGCGTTCTTC
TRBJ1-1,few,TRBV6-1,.,CASSPPGTANTEAFF,TGTGCCAGCAGCCCCCCCGGGACGGCGAACACTGAAGCTTTCTTT
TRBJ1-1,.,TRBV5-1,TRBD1,CASSPRTGGKTEAFF,TGCGCCAGCAGCCCACGGACAGGGGGCAAAACTGAAGCTTTCTTT
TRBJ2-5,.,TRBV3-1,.,CACTQDLGRQETQYF,TGTGCCTGCACCCAAGATTTGGGCCGTCAAGAGACCCAGTACTTC
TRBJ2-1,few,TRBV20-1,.,CSARDAASYRQGNYNEQFF,TGCAGTGCTAGAGATGCTGCGTCGTACAGGCAGGGAAACTACAATGAGCAGTTCTTC
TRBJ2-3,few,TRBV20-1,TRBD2,CSGERGDSTDTQYF,TGCAGTGGCGAGCGGGGCGATAGCACAGATACGCAGTATTTT
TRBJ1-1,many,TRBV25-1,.,CASSKGLGDTEAFF,TGTGCCAGCAGTAAAGGGCTTGGGGACACTGAAGCTTTCTTT